The next 32 T cell receptor beta chains were all read from a single sample in a study of molecular identifiers for immune sequencing clone quantification. TCRdb redid the calling of the PCR reads with MiXCR, one entry per CDR3 protein. The top ten clones hold around 0.78% of a sample with about 510,000 distinct CDR3 sequences, approximately 25% of them seen once. Sequenced: naive CD8+ T cells from blood, with Jurkat cell RNA spiked in. Sample subset: FACS-sorted CD8+CD4-CCR7+CD45RA+ naive T cells. The receptors were gathered from a human donor in good health. Some libraries in this study had Jurkat cell RNA spiked in.

With respect to this clonotype: One end of the junction varies from germline; a read error may be responsible. The CDR3 loop is CAISLEGGPYEQYF. The CDR3 DNA sequence: TGCGCCATCAGCTTGGAGGGAGGACCCTACGAGCAGTACTTC. The chain uses TRBV5-1 and TRBJ2-7; tentatively, D is TRBD2 (6 bases). The CDR3 is 14 residues long. Germline V lookup: CDR1 SGHRS, CDR2 YFSETQ.

A word on this clonotype: This may be a read error, as it is one base from a much larger clone. V usage is TRBV6-5 and J usage is TRBJ1-5; 7 nucleotides align to TRBD1. Trimming cost V 6 bases and J 0 bases; bases outside gene matches: 5. The length of the CDR3 is 15 residues. Germline values: CDR1 MNHEY, CDR2 SVGAGI. The CDR3 nucleotides read TGTGCCAGCAGCAGGGGACAGTATAGCAATCAGCCCCAGCATTTT. Residues: CASSRGQYSNQPQHF.

A word on this clonotype: This may stem from a read error, because a much larger clone lies one nucleotide away. CDR3 amino acids: CSVGPGTRGGGYEQYF. The DNA of the CDR3 is TGCAGCGTCGGACCCGGGACCAGGGGTGGTGGCTACGAGCAGTACTTC. V is TRBV29-1 and J is TRBJ2-7, with D tentatively TRBD1 (6 bases). The V end lost 6 bases, the J end lost 3 bases, and 24 bases lay between the germline ends. Per germline, CDR1 SQVTM and CDR2 ANQGSEA. This CDR3 contains 16 residues.

This clonotype was recorded at least ten times. This chain links TRBV29-1 with TRBJ2-7, with 8 bases identical to TRBD1. The V segment lost 5 bases and the J segment 4 bases; nucleotides outside the gene matches: 1. Germline CDR1 reads SQVTM; CDR2 reads ANQGSEA. The CDR3 extends over 11 amino acids. The CDR3 protein is CSVYRGYEQYF. In DNA form, the CDR3 reads TGCAGCGTTTACAGGGGGTACGAGCAGTACTTC.

The chain joins TRBV28 to TRBJ1-5; D remains unclear. The germline CDR1 and CDR2 sequences are MDHEN and SYDVKM. This CDR3 spans 15 amino acids. The V gene lost 3 bases and the J gene lost 0 bases, with 9 bases spanning the gap. The CDR3 here is CASSFVISSNQPQHF. DNA of the CDR3: TGTGCCAGCAGTTTTGTTATCAGTAGCAATCAGCCCCAGCATTTT.

With regard to this clonotype: This may arise from a read error, as a much more abundant clone is one base away. This sequence joins TRBV7-3 and TRBJ2-5; TRBD2 is a possible D gene (6 bases). From germline, CDR1 is SGHTA and CDR2 FQGTGA. V was trimmed by 2 bases and J by 9 bases, leaving 13 bases between them. The CDR3 has 13 amino acids. CDR3 nucleotides: TGTGCCAGCAGCTTAGCCGTACGGGAGCCCCAGTACTTC. It translates to CASSLAVREPQYF.

This clonotype has a handful of counts. V is TRBV6-2 or TRBV6-3 and J is TRBJ2-3; 7 nucleotides line up with TRBD2. J was trimmed by 4 bases and V by 5 bases; bases with no gene match: 18. The CDR3 consists of 18 residues. Germline lookup yields CDR1 MNHEY and CDR2 SVGEGT. CDR3 amino acids: CASSEAPPSGKGADTQYF. CDR3 bases: TGTGCCAGCAGTGAAGCCCCTCCTAGCGGAAAAGGGGCAGATACGCAGTATTTT.

In its sample, this clonotype was seen many times. The rearrangement uses TRBV24-1 and TRBJ2-1; D gene ambiguous. The CDR3 covers 13 residues. Germline V gene lookup returns CDR1 KGHDR and CDR2 SFDVKD. V lost 3 bases and J 2 bases, leaving 4 bases between the germline ends. The CDR3 is CATSDGAYNEQFF. The CDR3 nucleotides read TGTGCCACCAGTGATGGGGCCTACAATGAGCAGTTCTTC.

In its sample, this clonotype was seen a few times. The V call is TRBV5-5, the J call TRBJ1-1; D possibly corresponds to TRBD1 (5 bases). The V end lost 1 base, the J end lost 4 bases, and 11 bases lay between the germline ends. The CDR3 spans 14 residues. Germline CDR1 and CDR2: SGHKS and YYEKEE (reference sequence). CDR3 residues: CASSLWQGGTEAFF. CDR3 nucleotides: TGTGCCAGCAGCTTGTGGCAGGGAGGCACTGAAGCTTTCTTT.

This sequence joins TRBV4-1 and TRBJ2-5, with D possibly being TRBD1 (5 bases). Germline CDR1 is MGHRA and CDR2 is YSYEKL. The CDR3 is made up of 15 amino acids. Trimming removed 0 bases from V and 4 bases from J, with 12 bases in between. CDR3 amino acids: CASSQDQGNTETQYF. The CDR3 DNA is TGCGCCAGCAGCCAAGATCAGGGAAATACAGAGACCCAGTACTTC.

This clonotype has ten or more counts. The rearrangement uses TRBV4-1 and TRBJ1-5, with unresolved D. V dropped 1 base and J dropped 3 bases, with 10 bases sitting between them. This CDR3 has 15 amino acids. Germline-derived CDR1 and CDR2 are MGHRA and YSYEKL. As DNA, the CDR3 is TGCGCCAGCAGCCAAGCCGCAATGCCCAATCAGCCCCAGCATTTT. This sequence encodes CASSQAAMPNQPQHF.

The chain combines TRBV20-1 with TRBJ2-7; TRBD2 aligns across 13 bases. CDR1 is DFQATT, CDR2 SNEGSKA, per germline (reference sequence). CDR3 length: 15 amino acids. The J segment lost 5 bases and the V segment lost 8 bases, leaving 12 bases of the junction unmatched. Here the CDR3 DNA reads TGCAGTTCTAATGGGGGACTAGCGGGATTCCACGAGCAGTACTTC. Encoded protein: CSSNGGLAGFHEQYF.

About this clonotype: This may stem from a read error, because a much larger clone lies one nucleotide away. V is TRBV27 and J is TRBJ2-1, with 7 bases that match TRBD1. CDR1 and CDR2 (germline): MNHEY, SMNVEV (reference sequence). This CDR3 spans 15 amino acids. The DNA of the CDR3 is TGTGCCAGCAGTTTGGGGGACAGTCTCGCCCATGAGCAGCTCTTC. This translates into CASSLGDSLAHEQLF.

The chain uses TRBV27 and TRBJ1-3; 10 bases map to TRBD1. Germline trimming cut 3 bases from V and 6 bases from J; bases unmatched to any gene: 5. The CDR3 covers 15 residues. Germline CDR1 reads MNHEY; CDR2 reads SMNVEV (reference sequence). This chain's CDR3 is CASSLGTGEANTIYF. The CDR3 DNA sequence: TGTGCCAGCAGTTTGGGGACAGGGGAGGCAAACACCATATATTTT.

The chain has TRBV7-9 and TRBJ2-7; D gene unclear. Trimming left V 5 bases short and J 2 bases short, with 19 bases between. Per germline, CDR1 SEHNR and CDR2 FQNEAQ (reference sequence). The CDR3 sequence is 16 residues long. The CDR3 DNA is TGTGCCAGCAGCCCTAGGTCGCCTCGAAGCGCCTACGAGCAGTACTTC. It is translated as CASSPRSPRSAYEQYF. The variable domain in full, completed from reference TRBV7-9 and TRBJ2-7, reads DTGVSQNPRHKITKRGQNVTFRCDPISEHNRLYWYRQTLGQGPEFLTYFQNEAQLEKSRLLSDRFSAERPKGSFSTLEIQRTEQGDSAMYLCASSPRSPRSAYEQYFGPGTRLTVT.

V gene TRBV12-3 or TRBV12-4 combines with J gene TRBJ2-1; the D gene is possibly TRBD2 (6 bases). V lost 8 bases and J lost 6, with 20 bases in between. The CDR3 is 15 amino acids. CDR3 nucleotides: TGTGCCAGCGGAACCAGGGCCGCCGGGGGCAATGAGCAGTTCTTC. This codes for CASGTRAAGGNEQFF.

This rearrangement joins TRBV25-1 to TRBJ2-6, with 7 bases aligning to TRBD2. The junction had 2 bases not matched to a gene; V was cut back by 8 bases and J by 1 base. The CDR3 runs to 14 residues. Germline CDR1 and CDR2: MGHDK and SYGVNS. In nucleotides, the CDR3 is TGTGCCAGCGGCGGGGGATCTGGGGCCAACGTCCTGACTTTC. Translated, it gives CASGGGSGANVLTF.

V gene TRBV24-1 combines with J gene TRBJ2-7; D call uncertain. V gave up 4 bases and J gave up 1 base, with 13 bases separating them. The CDR3 is 15 amino acids. The germline CDR1 and CDR2 sequences are KGHDR and SFDVKD. The CDR3 loop is CATSDLSRRSYEQYF. CDR3 DNA sequence: TGTGCCACCAGTGACCTGAGCAGGCGGTCCTACGAGCAGTACTTC.

This clonotype showed up just a few times. V and J are TRBV7-2 and TRBJ2-3, with 9 nucleotides matching TRBD2. Germline trimming cut 1 base from V and 0 bases from J; bases unmatched to any gene: 8. The CDR3 is 18 amino acids. Germline CDR1 SGHTA, CDR2 FQGNSA. CDR3 amino acids: CASSLVSAGGYSTDTQYF. The CDR3 bases are TGTGCCAGCAGCTTAGTGTCGGCGGGGGGGTACAGCACAGATACGCAGTATTTT. The variable domain in full, with the rest retrieved from reference TRBV7-2 and TRBJ2-3, is GAGVSQSPSNKVTEKGKDVELRCDPISGHTALYWYRQSLGQGLEFLIYFQGNSAPDKSGLPSDRFSAERTGGSVSTLTIQRTQQEDSAVYLCASSLVSAGGYSTDTQYFGPGTRLTVL.

Only one count was recorded for this clonotype. A much more abundant neighbour one base away suggests this may be a read error. The chain is built from TRBV4-3 and TRBJ1-1; D remains ambiguous. From germline, CDR1 is LGHNA and CDR2 YSLEER. The length of the CDR3 is 15 residues. The chain's CDR3 is CASSQARTANTEAFF. The DNA of the CDR3 is TGCGCCAGCAGTCAAGCGAGGACCGCCAACACTGAAGCTTTCTTT.

To note about this clonotype: A much larger clone differs from this one at a single base, so this may be a read error. This chain uses TRBV14 with TRBJ2-7, with a possible D match to TRBD2 (6 bases). Germline V gene lookup returns CDR1 SGHDN and CDR2 FVKESK. The length of the CDR3 is 15 residues. The CDR3 loop is CAGSSSQRVIYEQYF. The CDR3 DNA reads TGTGCCGGCAGCTCCTCACAGCGGGTGATCTACGAGCAGTACTTC.

The chain recombines TRBV9 with TRBJ1-1, with D uncertain. The CDR3 spans 15 residues. Trimming removed 0 bases at V and 1 base at J, with 10 bases between. Germline assignment: CDR1 SGDLS and CDR2 YYNGEE. In DNA form, the CDR3 reads TGTGCCAGCAGCGTAGGTGGTGGTTCGAACACTGAAGCTTTCTTT. Translation: CASSVGGGSNTEAFF.

The V call is TRBV6-1, the J call TRBJ1-5; the D is unclear. The CDR3 runs 11 residues. Looked up from germline, CDR1 is MNHNS and CDR2 is SASEGT. V lost 6 bases and J 8 bases, leaving 8 bases between the germline ends. CDR3 region: CASREFEPQHF. CDR3 in DNA: TGTGCCAGCAGAGAGTTTGAGCCCCAGCATTTT.

V is TRBV19 and J is TRBJ2-7; possible D gene TRBD2, 7 bases. Germline V gene data show CDR1 as LNHDA and CDR2 as SQIVND (reference sequence). V dropped 6 bases and J dropped 7 bases, with 22 bases sitting between them. The CDR3 runs to 15 residues. The CDR3, as DNA: TGTGCCAGTAGCCCGGGGGGCTTCGGAGGGGGTGAGCAGTACTTC. Its protein product is CASSPGGFGGGEQYF.

To note about this clonotype: This may come from a read error, since a much larger clone is one base off. Without the conserved terminal phenylalanine or tryptophan, this CDR3 likely stems from a read error. CDR3 protein: CASSLGDTYNEQFS. CDR3 nucleotides: TGTGCCAGCAGCTTAGGTGACACCTACAATGAGCAGTTCTCC. The V and J genes are TRBV7-9 and TRBJ2-1; D uncertain. CDR3 length: 14 amino acids. Germline loops: CDR1 SEHNR, CDR2 FQNEAQ (reference sequence). V was clipped by 1 base and J by 2 bases, with 6 bases between them.

The genes are TRBV7-9 and TRBJ1-4, with D possibly being TRBD1 (5 bases). This CDR3 is built from 15 residues. Germline CDR1 and CDR2: SEHNR and FQNEAQ (reference sequence). V lost 5 bases to trimming and J lost 3 bases, with 13 bases between them. The CDR3 is CASSPPGRPNEKLFF. The CDR3 DNA follows: TGTGCCAGCAGCCCCCCGGGGCGGCCTAATGAAAAACTGTTTTTT.

This clonotype was seen at least ten times. The genes are TRBV9 and TRBJ2-5; D is undetermined. V was shortened by 0 bases and J by 3 bases, with 9 bases between the two germline ends. The CDR3 is 14 amino acids. The germline gives CDR1 SGDLS, CDR2 YYNGEE. The DNA for the CDR3 is TGTGCCAGCAGCGTAGACAATGAAGAAGAGACCCAGTACTTC. It codes for CASSVDNEEETQYF.

This clonotype was seen only a few times. The chain employs TRBV10-3 and TRBJ2-7, with TRBD1 identical over 7 bases. The V gene's germline CDR1 is ENHRY and CDR2 SYGVKD. The CDR3 is made up of 15 amino acids. V lost 0 bases and J lost 2; bases outside the gene matches: 4. CDR3 nucleotides: TGTGCCATCAGTGAGTCACCAGGGGGAACCTACGAGCAGTACTTC. Its translation is CAISESPGGTYEQYF.

Note on this clonotype: One end of the junction varies from germline; a read error may be responsible. V and J are TRBV6-2 or TRBV6-3 and TRBJ2-5; 7 nucleotides agree with TRBD1. CDR1 and CDR2 from the germline V gene are MNHEY and SVGEGT. CDR3 length: 16 amino acids. The CDR3 DNA sequence: TGTGCCAGCAGTGATACGGCAGGGGGAATCCAAGACACCCAGTACTTC. It codes for CASSDTAGGIQDTQYF.

On this clonotype: This likely comes from a read error, as the CDR3 has no conserved phenylalanine or tryptophan at its end. The V and J genes are TRBV19 and TRBJ1-2; D perhaps matches TRBD1 (5 bases). Germline V gene sequence: CDR1 LNHDA, CDR2 SQIVND (reference sequence). V shed 3 bases and J shed 4 bases, with 15 bases lying between them. The CDR3 spans 15 residues. CDR3 amino acids: CASSMLVQATYGYTL. The DNA of the CDR3 is TGTGCCAGTAGTATGTTGGTACAGGCCACCTATGGCTACACCCTC.

This clonotype was seen just once. A read error may produce the germline difference seen at one junction end. The chain links TRBV11-2 to TRBJ2-5; D unclear. This CDR3 spans 12 amino acids. From germline, CDR1 is SGHAT and CDR2 FQNNGV. The CDR3 coding sequence is TGTGCCAGCCGCTTAGATGGTGAGACCCAGTACTTC. It specifies CASRLDGETQYF.

This clonotype has just one count. This may be a read error: a much more frequent sequence differs by one nucleotide. V usage is TRBV12-3 or TRBV12-4 and J usage is TRBJ2-3; D gene ambiguous. V was pared by 5 bases and J by 1 base, with 13 bases between. This CDR3 contains 15 residues. CDR3 protein: CASSLGRPGTDTQYF. In nucleotides, the CDR3 is TGTGCCAGCAGTCTTGGGCGCCCGGGCACAGATACGCAGTATTTT.